This T cell receptor beta chain was captured by sequencing in a study of Ad26.COV2.S vaccination and SARS-CoV-2 variants. Study as a whole: Each vaccinee took Ad26.COV2.S intramuscularly, once or twice 56 days apart.

Treatment here: 15 to 20 received Ad26.COV2.S at low or high dose, single or two shots; roughly five received placebo; per-sample allocation not given. On day 63 after the first injection, vaccine and placebo recipients gave samples. Participants' vaccine, an Ad26 vector, delivered Wuhan-strain SARS-CoV-2 spike. Whole-study results and caveats: Similar non-spike TCR breadth was seen in vaccine and placebo recipients. An underestimation of total T cell responses may have resulted from the TCR breadth and depth analyses.

The CDR3 is made up of 16 amino acids. Deletions cut 0 bases from V and 6 bases from J, with 14 bases between. Looked up from germline, CDR1 is LGHNA and CDR2 is YNFKEQ. Method: immunoSEQ multiplex PCR; TCRdb's copy keeps in-frame clones and lacks some. The sample records about 260,000 clones, roughly 89% being singletons. Concerning this clone: Antigen: not known.

This chain links TRBV4-2 with TRBJ2-2; the D is unclear. The sample consisted of peripheral blood, taken in a trial of Ad26.COV2.S vaccine versus placebo. The receptor was derived from a person aged 18 to 59 who received the Ad26.COV2.S COVID-19 vaccine or a placebo. CDR3 coding DNA: TGTGCCAGCAGCCAAGAATCGCCCCCGCTCGCCGGGGAGCTGTTTTTT. Translated, it gives CASSQESPPLAGELFF.